This T cell receptor beta chain came from a study of T cell responses to AZD1222 COVID-19 vaccine. On this clone itself: Its antigen is not known.

Using immunoSEQ multiplex PCR, the repertoire was profiled, and TCRdb retains in-frame clones only, with some absent. Found here are roughly 150,000 clones, approximately 93% of them singletons; the top ten hold roughly 1.3%. Germline V lookup: CDR1 MNHNS, CDR2 SASEGT. V was shortened by 2 bases and J by 5 bases, with 12 bases between the two germline ends. The CDR3 is 14 amino acids. Study-wide results and limits: There were vaccine-associated CD4 TCRs across spike, dominant at 160-218 and 743-854.

This sequence was found in an adult who received the AZD1222 COVID-19 vaccine. The source was peripheral blood, collected 28 days after the second AZD1222 dose. The chain links TRBV6-1 to TRBJ1-1; no clear D. The CDR3, as DNA: TGTGCCAGCAGTGAAAGTCGGGGAAAGACTGAAGCTTTCTTT. Its protein product is CASSESRGKTEAFF.